The clone carrying this TCR beta chain has just a few counts. Its target is not known. The data are from a study of regulatory T cells in long-lasting Graves disease. Points from the study as a whole: Persistent disease was characterized by preferential usage of TRBV28, TRBJ1-2 and TRBJ2-5.

The TCR beta library used iRepertoire HTBI primers with Arm-PCR amplification of CDR3. TCRdb fed the multiplex PCR reads into MiXCR, producing one record per CDR3 protein. Seen here are 550,000 to 650,000 distinct CDR3 sequences, about 16% observed once, and the top ten hold more than 10%. The germline V gene encodes CDR1 ENHRY and CDR2 SYGVKD. V shed 6 bases and J 8 bases; nucleotides not matched to a gene: 8. CDR3 size: 13 residues. Documented time point: newly diagnosed GD, antithyroid drugs for less than 3 months. Generation of the TCR library employed RNA extracted from PBMCs. Xi'an, China, was home to the endocrinology department that provided patients. Another study also made use of these data, one on T cells in Graves' hyperthyroidism and ophthalmopathy. That paper notes: The HTBI primer set served for first-round RT-PCR of the TCR CDR3. With a median lead of approximately 6 months before onset, the model predicted ophthalmopathy.

The material was peripheral blood mononuclear cells (PBMCs), obtained at new diagnosis, from a patient treated with antithyroid drugs. The sequence was collected from a man between 18 and 29 years old with Graves disease. The chain is built from TRBV10-3 and TRBJ2-3; 7 bases fit TRBD2. CDR3 region: CAIRGLPEGTQYF. The CDR3 nucleotides are TGTGCCATCAGGGGACTACCAGAGGGTACGCAGTATTTT.